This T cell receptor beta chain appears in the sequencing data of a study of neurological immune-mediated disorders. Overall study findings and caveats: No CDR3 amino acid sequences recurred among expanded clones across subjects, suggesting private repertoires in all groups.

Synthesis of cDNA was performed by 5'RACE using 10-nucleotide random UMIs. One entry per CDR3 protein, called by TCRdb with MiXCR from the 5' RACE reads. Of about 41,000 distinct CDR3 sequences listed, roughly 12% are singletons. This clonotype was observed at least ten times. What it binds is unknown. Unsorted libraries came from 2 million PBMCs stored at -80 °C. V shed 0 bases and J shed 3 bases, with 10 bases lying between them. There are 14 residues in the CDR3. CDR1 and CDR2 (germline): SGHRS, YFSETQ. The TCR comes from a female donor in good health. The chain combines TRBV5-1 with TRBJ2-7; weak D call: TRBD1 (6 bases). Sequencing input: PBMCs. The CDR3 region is CASSLGTVFYEQYF. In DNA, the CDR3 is TGCGCCAGCAGCTTGGGGACAGTCTTCTACGAGCAGTACTTC.